This T cell receptor (beta chain) was profiled in a study of T cells in Graves' hyperthyroidism and ophthalmopathy. Amplification yielded TCR beta CDR3 regions, with RNA transcripts as the source. When the TCR CDR3 underwent first-round RT-PCR, the HTBI primer set was used. MiXCR, run by TCRdb on the multiplex PCR reads, gives a single entry per CDR3 protein. This table has almost 350,000 distinct CDR3 sequences, 18% appearing once. With V trimmed by 3 bases and J by 0 bases, 15 bases remained unmatched. Per the germline V gene, CDR1 is KGHSH and CDR2 is LQKENI. The CDR3 loop spans 21 amino acids. The table lists this clonotype with a few counts.

Sequenced material: blood. The receptor was derived from a woman between 40 and 50 years old with Graves' ophthalmopathy. The chain uses TRBV18 and TRBJ2-6, with TRBD2 matching over 9 bases. CDR3 loop: CASSPRPLIAGESSGANVLTF. Here the CDR3 DNA reads TGTGCCAGCTCACCGCGCCCGTTGATAGCGGGAGAGAGCTCTGGGGCCAACGTCCTGACTTTC.